A single sample is the source of the 18 T cell receptor beta chains below, sequenced in a study of early T cells in non-severe SARS-CoV-2 infection. TCRdb reprocessed the 5' RACE reads with MiXCR, giving one entry per CDR3 protein. The sample consists of tens of thousands of distinct CDR3 sequences, around 11% of them appearing once. This specimen consisted of whole blood, obtained at baseline. The receptor set was obtained from an adult who was a healthcare worker with PCR-confirmed SARS-CoV-2 infection or an uninfected control (not recorded which). The donor label of this sample is uncertain.

This clonotype turned up a few times. CDR3 residues: CASSRTSSIGEQFF. As DNA, the CDR3 is TGTGCCAGTAGTCGGACTAGCTCAATTGGTGAGCAGTTCTTC. The V and J genes are TRBV19 and TRBJ2-1, with 8 bases that match TRBD2. The CDR3 is 14 residues long. Germline CDR1 is LNHDA and CDR2 is SQIVND (reference sequence). V lost 5 bases and J lost 9; bases outside the gene matches: 9.

This chain connects TRBV29-1 to TRBJ2-4; a weak D match, TRBD1 (5 bases). In germline, CDR1 is SQVTM, CDR2 ANQGSEA. The germline V and J ends were trimmed by 6 bases and 9 bases, with 9 bases remaining between them. The CDR3 covers 10 residues. CDR3 region: CSVGVGIQYF. The CDR3, as DNA: TGCAGCGTAGGGGTGGGCATTCAGTACTTC. Looking up the rest from reference TRBV29-1 and TRBJ2-4 gives the full variable domain: SAVISQKPSRDICQRGTSLTIQCQVDSQVTMMFWYRQQPGQSLTLIATANQGSEATYESGFVIDKFPISRPNLTFSTLTVSNMSPEDSSIYLCSVGVGIQYFGAGTRLSVL.

This clonotype was seen repeatedly, ten times or more. The chain recombines TRBV14 with TRBJ1-4, with no clear D. The CDR3 totals 14 residues. V lost 0 bases and J 7 bases, leaving 9 bases between the germline ends. Germline lookup yields CDR1 SGHDN and CDR2 FVKESK. The CDR3 sequence is CASSQDQTREKLFF. The CDR3 coding sequence is TGTGCCAGCAGCCAAGATCAGACTCGTGAAAAACTGTTTTTT.

As regards this clonotype: A read error may be the cause here, since a much bigger clone is one base away. This sequence joins TRBV3-1 and TRBJ2-3, with D unclear. The CDR3 consists of 12 residues. Looked up from germline, CDR1 is LGHDT and CDR2 is YNNKEL (reference sequence). V dropped 2 bases and J dropped 2 bases, with 2 bases sitting between them. DNA for the CDR3: TGTGCCAGCAGCCAAACCACAGATACGCAGTATTTT. Its protein is CASSQTTDTQYF.

This clonotype was detected a few times. This chain uses TRBV10-2 with TRBJ2-7; the match to TRBD1 covers 9 bases. The junction had 5 bases not matched to a gene; V was cut back by 2 bases and J by 0 bases. CDR1 is WSHSY, CDR2 SAAADI, per germline. This CDR3 is built from 16 residues. CDR3 nucleotides: TGCGCCAGCAGTGAGAATGGACAGGGGTCCTCCTACGAGCAGTACGTC. Translated, it gives CASSENGQGSSYEQYV.

This clonotype has more than one count but fewer than ten. This chain joins TRBV18 and TRBJ1-6; 8 bases fit TRBD1. The V gene's germline CDR1 is KGHSH and CDR2 LQKENI. This CDR3 has 16 residues. The ends lost 4 bases at V and 8 bases at J; junction bases unmatched: 10. The CDR3: CASSQDRAKGYSPLHF. Written as DNA, the CDR3 is TGTGCCAGCTCACAGGACAGGGCCAAAGGTTATTCACCCCTCCACTTT.

The chain uses TRBV11-2 and TRBJ2-7; D gene ambiguous. Germline V gene sequence: CDR1 SGHAT, CDR2 FQNNGV. The CDR3 loop spans 11 amino acids. Trimming took 5 bases from V and 7 from J, leaving 9 bases between them. In nucleotides, the CDR3 is TGTGCCAGCAGCCATCATAGGGAGCAGTACGTC. Amino acids: CASSHHREQYV.

The J gene is TRBJ1-5, the V gene TRBV3-1; D remains unclear. V gave up 1 base and J gave up 12 bases, with 10 bases separating them. This CDR3 is built from 12 residues. Looked up from germline, CDR1 is LGHDT and CDR2 is YNNKEL (reference sequence). DNA of the CDR3: TGTGCCAGCAGCCAAGGTGGCTTCAGCCAGCATTTT. Translating it yields CASSQGGFSQHF.

This clonotype is termed medium-sized. The chain couples TRBV6-5 to TRBJ2-2; TRBD1 matches 8 bases. CDR1 and CDR2 from the germline V gene are MNHEY and SVGAGI. The V segment lost 3 bases and the J segment 5 bases; nucleotides outside the gene matches: 5. The CDR3 contains 15 residues. The CDR3, as DNA: TGTGCCAGCAGTTATAAGACAGGGGTGACCGGGGAGCTGTTTTTT. This encodes CASSYKTGVTGELFF.

The chain is built from TRBV12-3 or TRBV12-4 and TRBJ1-2; D is undetermined. V lost 4 bases, J lost 2 bases, and 8 bases lay in between. The CDR3 covers 13 residues. Here the CDR3 reads CASSSDRNYGYTF. In nucleotides, the CDR3 is TGTGCCAGCAGTTCCGACCGAAACTATGGCTACACCTTC.

This clonotype was found a few times. The chain combines TRBV10-3 with TRBJ2-1, with no clear D. CDR1 is ENHRY and CDR2 is SYGVKD in the germline V gene. The ends were cut back, 0 bases at V and 6 bases at J, with 9 bases in the middle. The CDR3 runs 14 residues. The CDR3 coding sequence is TGTGCCATCAGTGAGTCCGGCGCCCCCAATGAGCAGTTCTTC. This translates into CAISESGAPNEQFF.

This clonotype was counted a few times. This sequence joins TRBV11-3 and TRBJ2-1; a possible D gene is TRBD2 (6 bases). The germline V gene encodes CDR1 SGHNT and CDR2 YENEEA. This CDR3 region has 14 residues. V lost 5 bases to trimming and J lost 10 bases, with 18 bases between them. CDR3 in DNA: TGTGCCAGCAGCGTGACGCGGGGAGGAGCGGAGCAGTTCTTC. Its translation: CASSVTRGGAEQFF.

This clonotype was picked up many times. The chain carries TRBV12-3 or TRBV12-4 and TRBJ1-1; 9 bases fit TRBD1. V trimming: 4 bases; J trimming: 0 bases; junction bases outside the gene matches: 3. The CDR3 contains 15 residues. This CDR3 reads CASSSTGGLNTEAFF. The CDR3 nucleotides are TGTGCCAGCAGTTCAACAGGGGGCTTGAACACTGAAGCTTTCTTT.

Concerning this clonotype: A much larger clone lies a single base off, so this may be a read error. This chain joins TRBV27 and TRBJ2-3; D could derive from TRBD1 or TRBD2 (6 bases each). The CDR3 contains 15 residues. The germline gives CDR1 MNHEY, CDR2 SMNVEV (reference sequence). V lost 3 bases and J lost 4, with 14 bases in between. The CDR3 coding sequence is TGTGCCAGCAGTTTGAGGGGGGCTCTCGCAGATACGCAGTATTTT. Residues: CASSLRGALADTQYF.

This chain connects TRBV12-3 or TRBV12-4 to TRBJ2-2; 9 bases are a match to TRBD1. V shed 4 bases, J shed 6 bases, and the junction held 15 bases outside the gene matches. CDR3 length: 18 residues. The CDR3 DNA reads as TGTGCCAGCAGTTCCCCCCCCGGGACAGGGAGTCACGCCGGGGAGCTGTTTTTT. This encodes CASSSPPGTGSHAGELFF.

This clonotype was counted ten times or more. The chain links TRBV9 to TRBJ2-1; 10 bases map to TRBD1. CDR1 SGDLS and CDR2 YYNGEE come from the germline V gene. This CDR3 region has 15 residues. J lost 6 bases, V lost 7 bases, and 10 bases had no gene match. The chain's CDR3 is CASGIRDRGSNEQFF. The CDR3 DNA reads as TGTGCCAGCGGAATCCGGGACAGGGGATCCAATGAGCAGTTCTTC.

The V gene is TRBV10-3, the J gene TRBJ2-1, with TRBD1 matching 10 bases. Germline V gene sequence: CDR1 ENHRY, CDR2 SYGVKD. V was clipped by 4 bases and J by 7 bases; unmatched bases: 7. The CDR3 is 15 residues long. CDR3 coding DNA: TGTGCCATCAGTGGACCGGGACAGGGGAGAAATGAGCAGTTCTTC. Translated: CAISGPGQGRNEQFF.

This clonotype appeared a few times. This chain links TRBV12-3 or TRBV12-4 with TRBJ1-6; D not resolved. The CDR3 loop spans 14 amino acids. Trimming took off 6 bases at V and 8 bases at J, with 14 bases between the two ends. The CDR3 DNA reads TGTGCCAGCAGACAAGCAGGACTTTATTCACCCCTCCACTTT. Translated, it gives CASRQAGLYSPLHF.